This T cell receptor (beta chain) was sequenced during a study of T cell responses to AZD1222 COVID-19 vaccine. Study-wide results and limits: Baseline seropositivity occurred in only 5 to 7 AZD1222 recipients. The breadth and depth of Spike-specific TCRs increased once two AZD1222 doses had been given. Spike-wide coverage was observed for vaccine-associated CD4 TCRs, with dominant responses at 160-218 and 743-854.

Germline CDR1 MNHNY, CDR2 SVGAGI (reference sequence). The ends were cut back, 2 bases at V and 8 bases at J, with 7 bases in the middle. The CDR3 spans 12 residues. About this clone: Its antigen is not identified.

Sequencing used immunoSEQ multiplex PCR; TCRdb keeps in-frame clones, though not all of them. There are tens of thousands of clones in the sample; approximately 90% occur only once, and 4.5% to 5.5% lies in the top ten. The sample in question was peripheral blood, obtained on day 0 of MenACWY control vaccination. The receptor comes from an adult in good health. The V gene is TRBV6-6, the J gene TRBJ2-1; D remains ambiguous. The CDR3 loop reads CASSYAQDEQFF. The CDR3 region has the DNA TGTGCCAGCAGTTACGCTCAGGATGAGCAGTTCTTC.